Below, 32 T cell receptor beta chains from the same sample are listed, as sequenced in a study of blood T cells in healthy people across ages. A second 7 to 11 cycle PCR used barcoded and J-beta primers. From the 5' RACE reads, TCRdb called clonotypes with MiXCR, one entry per CDR3 protein. The repertoire includes 700,000 to 1,000,000 distinct CDR3 sequences, approximately 44% of them detected once, and 15% to 25% sits in the top ten. The sequencing input was blood. Receptors were obtained from a man aged 55-75 years in good health.

This sequence joins TRBV20-1 and TRBJ2-1, with TRBD1 matching 8 bases. Germline V gene sequence: CDR1 DFQATT, CDR2 SNEGSKA (reference sequence). Trimming cost V 4 bases and J 7 bases; bases outside gene matches: 12. This CDR3 comprises 15 residues. CDR3 sequence: CSAIDPGQAQNEQFF. In nucleotides, the CDR3 is TGCAGTGCTATCGACCCGGGACAGGCGCAAAATGAGCAGTTCTTC.

This clonotype has more than one count but fewer than ten. The chain has TRBV7-9 and TRBJ1-6, with unresolved D. The V gene lost 2 bases and the J gene lost 0 bases, with 8 bases spanning the gap. CDR3 length: 16 residues. Germline V lookup: CDR1 SEHNR, CDR2 FQNEAQ (reference sequence). CDR3 bases: TGTGCCAGCAGCTTAACAGAAAACTCCTATAATTCACCCCTCCACTTT. It codes for CASSLTENSYNSPLHF.

Regarding this clonotype: A read error is possible here, since a much larger clone lies one base away. CDR3 amino acids: CATSVGVGYGQYF. The CDR3 nucleotides are TGTGCCACATCTGTGGGTGTGGGGTACGGGCAGTACTTC. The V and J genes are TRBV28 and TRBJ2-7; unclear D gene. The CDR3 extends over 13 amino acids. From germline, CDR1 is MDHEN and CDR2 SYDVKM.

As regards this clonotype: Its ends do not fully match the called genes, so a read error is possible. The genes are TRBV7-2 and TRBJ2-1; TRBD2 matches at 10 bases. Germline V gives CDR1 SGHTA, CDR2 FQGNSA. The CDR3 has 16 residues. CDR3: CVSSISGGSSYNEQFF. The CDR3 nucleotides are TGTGTCAGCAGCATTAGCGGGGGGAGCTCCTACAATGAGCAGTTCTTC.

This clonotype was detected many times. The V gene is TRBV29-1, the J gene TRBJ2-1; D tentatively fits TRBD1 or TRBD2 (5 bases each). V lost 1 base and J 6 bases, leaving 13 bases between the germline ends. The CDR3 extends over 14 amino acids. Germline V gene lookup returns CDR1 SQVTM and CDR2 ANQGSEA. The CDR3 loop is CSVEAGRISNEQFF. For the CDR3, the DNA is TGCAGCGTTGAAGCGGGACGGATATCCAATGAGCAGTTCTTC.

V gene TRBV6-2 or TRBV6-3 combines with J gene TRBJ2-1, with D maybe TRBD1 (6 bases). Trimming shortened V by 5 bases and J by 4 bases, and 18 bases separated the two germline ends. Germline values: CDR1 MNHEY, CDR2 SVGEGT. The CDR3 length is 16 residues. The chain's CDR3 is CASSKGQRNLYNEQFF. The CDR3 DNA sequence: TGTGCCAGCAGTAAAGGACAGCGAAATCTGTACAATGAGCAGTTCTTC.

The V and J genes are TRBV29-1 and TRBJ2-1; 7 bases are a match to TRBD2. CDR1 is SQVTM and CDR2 is ANQGSEA in the germline V gene. This CDR3 spans 14 amino acids. V shed 8 bases and J 0 bases; nucleotides not matched to a gene: 7. CDR3 sequence reads: CSPWGGGSYNEQFF. The DNA of the CDR3 is TGCAGCCCTTGGGGGGGGGGCTCCTACAATGAGCAGTTCTTC.

This clonotype was counted a few times. The rearrangement uses TRBV4-3 and TRBJ2-7; either TRBD1 or TRBD2 may fit D (5 bases each). CDR1 and CDR2 from the germline V gene are LGHNA and YSLEER. Trimming left V 0 bases short and J 7 bases short, with 25 bases between. The CDR3 is made up of 18 amino acids. The DNA of the CDR3 is TGCGCCAGCAGCCAAGACTGGGACGCCGGATCGAGTCCGTGGGAGCAGTACTTC. This translates into CASSQDWDAGSSPWEQYF.

The chain uses TRBV15 and TRBJ1-2, with a possible D match to TRBD1 (6 bases). Trimming took off 1 base at V and 8 bases at J, with 11 bases between the two ends. The CDR3 length is 13 residues. Germline V gene lookup returns CDR1 LNHNV and CDR2 YYDKDF (reference sequence). The CDR3 loop is CATSRGTETGYTF. The CDR3 coding sequence is TGTGCCACCAGCAGAGGGACAGAGACCGGCTACACCTTC.

In regard to this clonotype: It may be a read error: a sequence one base away is much more abundant. The gene calls are TRBV15 and TRBJ2-7, with a possible D match to TRBD1 (5 bases). The CDR3 totals 16 residues. Trimming removed 0 bases at V and 7 bases at J, with 19 bases between. From germline, CDR1 is LNHNV and CDR2 YYDKDF (reference sequence). CDR3: CATSRDRAGLYNEQYF. CDR3 nucleotides: TGTGCCACCAGCAGAGATCGTGCAGGGCTTTACAATGAGCAGTACTTC. The full variable domain, rest sourced from reference TRBV15 and TRBJ2-7, is DAMVIQNPRYQVTQFGKPVTLSCSQTLNHNVMYWYQQKSSQAPKLLFHYYDKDFNNEADTPDNFQSRRPNTSFCFLDIRSPGLGDTAMYLCATSRDRAGLYNEQYFGPGTRLTVT.

The chain combines TRBV21-1 with TRBJ2-7; TRBD2, the table's D call, lacks a check against the DNA. TRBJ2-4 matches the DNA end more closely, so the J call is doubtful. TRBV21-1 is noted as a pseudogene. There are 18 residues in the CDR3. In nucleotides, the CDR3 is TGTGCCAGCAGCAAGGAGCGGGGGGGCGGGTTGTCCAAAAACATTCAGTACTTC. Its protein product is CASSKERGGGLSKNIQYF.

The chain combines TRBV6-2 or TRBV6-3 with TRBJ1-2, with D unclear. Germline-derived CDR1 and CDR2 are MNHEY and SVGEGT. Trimming took off 5 bases at V and 1 base at J, with 8 bases between the two ends. This CDR3 has 13 residues. Written as DNA, the CDR3 is TGTGCCAGCAGTACGACCGATAACTATGGCTACACCTTC. It codes for CASSTTDNYGYTF.

The V gene is TRBV4-3, the J gene TRBJ1-2; TRBD1 might be the D (5 bases). The V gene's germline CDR1 is LGHNA and CDR2 YSLEER. Trimming pared 1 base from V and 8 bases from J, leaving 17 bases between. The CDR3 sequence is 15 residues long. The CDR3 sequence: CASSQGQGALFGYTF. CDR3 DNA: TGCGCCAGCAGCCAAGGGCAGGGAGCCTTATTCGGCTACACCTTC.

This rearrangement joins TRBV15 to TRBJ2-3, with D possibly matching TRBD2 (6 bases). The ends were cut back, 8 bases at V and 6 bases at J, with 15 bases in the middle. This CDR3 contains 13 residues. Germline loops: CDR1 LNHNV, CDR2 YYDKDF (reference sequence). The CDR3 reads CATQVGGADTQYF. DNA for the CDR3: TGTGCCACCCAGGTCGGCGGGGCTGATACGCAGTATTTT.

In this sample, this clonotype turned up a few times. This chain connects TRBV30 to TRBJ2-1; 9 nucleotides match TRBD2. The CDR3 consists of 12 residues. The germline V gene has CDR1 GTSNPN and CDR2 SVGIG (reference sequence). The J segment lost 8 bases and the V segment lost 5 bases, leaving 4 bases of the junction unmatched. CDR3 residues: CAWGLALDEQFF. CDR3 in DNA: TGTGCCTGGGGACTAGCGCTCGATGAGCAGTTCTTC. The whole variable domain, filled in from reference TRBV30 and TRBJ2-1, reads SQTIHQWPATLVQPVGSPLSLECTVEGTSNPNLYWYRQAAGRGLQLLFYSVGIGQISSEVPQNLSASRPQDRQFILSSKKLLLSDSGFYLCAWGLALDEQFFGPGTRLTVL.

The CDR3 bases are TGTGCCAGCAGTTTTAACCGGGGAGGGAATGAAAAACTGTTTTTT. Protein: CASSFNRGGNEKLFF. V is TRBV12-3 or TRBV12-4 and J is TRBJ1-4; no firm D call. The CDR3 spans 15 residues. V was pared by 3 bases and J by 5 bases, with 13 bases between.

The chain uses TRBV5-1 and TRBJ2-3, with 8 nucleotides matching TRBD2. This CDR3 is built from 17 residues. V dropped 2 bases and J dropped 5; count of bases not matched to a gene: 13. CDR1 and CDR2 (germline): SGHRS, YFSETQ. The CDR3 DNA reads as TGCGCCAGCAGCTTCCATGTACTTGCGGGGGGAAGAGATACGCAGTATTTT. Protein: CASSFHVLAGGRDTQYF.

This clonotype was seen a few times. V usage is TRBV6-5 and J usage is TRBJ2-4, with D unclear. The CDR3 extends over 17 amino acids. V was clipped by 0 bases and J by 0 bases, with 12 bases between them. Germline assignment: CDR1 MNHEY and CDR2 SVGAGI. This chain's CDR3 is CASSYSKRRLAKNIQYF. The CDR3 bases are TGTGCCAGCAGTTACTCGAAGCGCCGGCTAGCCAAAAACATTCAGTACTTC.

This clonotype was counted a few times. CDR3 residues: CSAKRGSYEQYF. Written as DNA, the CDR3 is TGCAGTGCCAAGCGAGGGTCGTACGAGCAGTACTTC. This sequence joins TRBV20-1 and TRBJ2-7, with a possible D match to TRBD2 (5 bases). Germline V CDR1 and CDR2: DFQATT, SNEGSKA (reference sequence). CDR3 length: 12 residues. V dropped 6 bases and J dropped 4 bases, with 13 bases sitting between them.

The chain couples TRBV14 to TRBJ2-3, with 7 bases identical to TRBD1. V dropped 4 bases and J dropped 2; count of bases not matched to a gene: 9. The CDR3 covers 16 residues. Germline CDR1 SGHDN, CDR2 FVKESK. The CDR3 sequence is CASSPIRQGPTDTQYF. The DNA for the CDR3 is TGTGCCAGCAGCCCCATCCGACAGGGACCCACAGATACGCAGTATTTT.

This clonotype was found once. The CDR3 DNA follows: TGTGCCAGCAGGCTACTAGATACGCAGTATTTT. Its translation: CASRLLDTQYF. The chain combines TRBV2 with TRBJ2-3; D remains ambiguous. The CDR3 has 11 residues. Germline assignment: CDR1 SNHLY and CDR2 FYNNEI. Trimming took off 6 bases at V and 5 bases at J, with 6 bases between the two ends.

The sample holds many counts of this clonotype. For the CDR3, the DNA is TGTGCCAGCAGCATATCTAGTGACCAGTACTTC. Its protein product is CASSISSDQYF. The V call is TRBV7-9, the J call TRBJ2-7; D call uncertain. The V end was cut by 5 bases, the J end by 10 bases, with 12 bases between. This CDR3 has 11 amino acids. The germline CDR1 and CDR2 sequences are SEHNR and FQNEAQ (reference sequence).

The chain uses TRBV5-1 and TRBJ2-1, with 8 bases aligning to TRBD2. Trimming at V came to 1 base and at J to 2 bases, leaving 8 bases not matched to a gene. The CDR3 length is 17 residues. Germline V gene lookup returns CDR1 SGHRS and CDR2 YFSETQ. CDR3 bases: TGCGCCAGCAGCTTGTCCCCGGCGGGACTAGCCTACAATGAGCAGTTCTTC. Amino acids: CASSLSPAGLAYNEQFF.

The chain is built from TRBV3-1 and TRBJ1-5, with D uncertain. This CDR3 is built from 16 residues. The germline V and J ends were trimmed by 2 bases and 6 bases, with 17 bases remaining between them. Germline CDR1 LGHDT, CDR2 YNNKEL (reference sequence). This CDR3 reads CASSQNPDLATQPQHF. CDR3 nucleotides: TGTGCCAGCAGCCAAAACCCCGATTTGGCGACTCAGCCCCAGCATTTT.

The chain is built from TRBV2 and TRBJ2-6; the D is unclear. CDR1 is SNHLY and CDR2 is FYNNEI in the germline V gene. CDR3 length: 15 residues. The germline V and J ends were trimmed by 4 bases and 0 bases, with 7 bases remaining between them. The CDR3 bases are TGTGCCAGCAGTGCACAGAGCTCTGGGGCCAACGTCCTGACTTTC. Translated: CASSAQSSGANVLTF.

This clonotype has more than one count but fewer than ten. V is TRBV3-1 and J is TRBJ1-2; TRBD1 is a possible D gene (5 bases). The length of the CDR3 is 14 residues. V gave up 2 bases and J gave up 6 bases, with 13 bases separating them. The germline V gene encodes CDR1 LGHDT and CDR2 YNNKEL (reference sequence). The CDR3 DNA is TGTGCCAGCAGCCAACTCCAAGGGACCCATGGCTACACCTTC. Translated: CASSQLQGTHGYTF.

In this sample, this clonotype turned up a few times. The chain joins TRBV20-1 to TRBJ2-5, with TRBD2 as a possible D gene (5 bases). The germline V and J ends were trimmed by 5 bases and 4 bases, with 14 bases remaining between them. Germline V gene lookup returns CDR1 DFQATT and CDR2 SNEGSKA (reference sequence). This CDR3 spans 13 amino acids. The CDR3 sequence is CSAPALAGETQYF. The CDR3, as DNA: TGCAGTGCTCCCGCGCTAGCAGGAGAGACCCAGTACTTC.

This rearrangement joins TRBV4-3 to TRBJ2-1, with D possibly TRBD2 on 5 matching bases. The germline V gene encodes CDR1 LGHNA and CDR2 YSLEER. CDR3 length: 16 amino acids. V was pared by 0 bases and J by 6 bases, with 15 bases between. CDR3 coding DNA: TGCGCCAGCAGCCAAGATTCGGGGTTAGGCGTCAATGAGCAGTTCTTC. This codes for CASSQDSGLGVNEQFF.

This clonotype was picked up a small number of times. The gene calls are TRBV18 and TRBJ1-2; D remains unclear. The CDR3 consists of 14 residues. Germline V gives CDR1 KGHSH, CDR2 LQKENI. The germline V and J ends were trimmed by 2 bases and 3 bases, with 10 bases remaining between them. The CDR3 nucleotides read TGTGCCAGCTCACCAGGGAGAGCCGACTATGGCTACACCTTC. Its protein product is CASSPGRADYGYTF. The full variable domain, with the rest looked up from reference TRBV18 and TRBJ1-2, is NAGVMQNPRHLVRRRGQEARLRCSPMKGHSHVYWYRQLPEEGLKFMVYLQKENIIDESGMPKERFSAEFPKEGPSILRIQQVVRGDSAAYFCASSPGRADYGYTFGSGTRLTVV.

This clonotype has just one count. The J gene is TRBJ1-1, the V gene TRBV11-2; maybe TRBD1 (6 bases). This CDR3 spans 16 amino acids. CDR1 is SGHAT and CDR2 is FQNNGV in the germline V gene. The V gene lost 4 bases and the J gene lost 0 bases, with 15 bases spanning the gap. As DNA, the CDR3 is TGTGCCAGCAGCTCGTATAGGACAGAGATGAACACTGAAGCTTTCTTT. Protein: CASSSYRTEMNTEAFF.

This clonotype was seen only a few times. CDR3 bases: TGCAGCGTTGGTTTGGTCAGGGCAACCGGCTACACCTTC. Translating gives CSVGLVRATGYTF. The chain combines TRBV29-1 with TRBJ1-2, with TRBD1 as a possible D gene (5 bases). The CDR3 consists of 13 residues. The V gene's germline CDR1 is SQVTM and CDR2 ANQGSEA. Deletions cut 4 bases from V and 8 bases from J, with 17 bases between.

The chain combines TRBV5-1 with TRBJ2-7, with 8 bases identical to TRBD1. V gave up 4 bases and J gave up 5 bases; unmatched junction bases: 5. CDR1 and CDR2 (germline): SGHRS, YFSETQ. The CDR3 has 13 amino acids. The CDR3 DNA sequence: TGCGCCAGCAGCCTAGACAGGGGACACGAGCAGTACTTC. Translation gives CASSLDRGHEQYF. Full variable domain (outside the CDR3, taken from reference TRBV5-1 and TRBJ2-7): KAGVTQTPRYLIKTRGQQVTLSCSPISGHRSVSWYQQTPGQGLQFLFEYFSETQRNKGNFPGRFSGRQFSNSRSEMNVSTLELGDSALYLCASSLDRGHEQYFGPGTRLTVT.